These T cell receptor beta chains were read from a single sample in a study of long-term antiretroviral therapy in people with HIV. Assay: immunoSEQ multiplex PCR; the TCRdb copy retains only in-frame clones and omits some. The repertoire holds 15,000 or so clones, with approximately 85% as singletons. This sample comprised unsorted PBMCs, obtained 6.2 years after starting antiretroviral therapy. The receptors were sampled from a man in his forties with HIV. The CDR3 runs from the conserved cysteine through the conserved F or W. The order of the fields is V gene, J gene, clone size, D gene, CDR3 protein, CDR3 DNA. D genes are given only for firm matches. For some rows the clone size is stated as once, few or many, or as a class when expanded; others skip it.

>TRBV6-6|TRBJ2-3|once|-
CASSYAAGRGTQYF
TGTGCCAGCAGTTACGCGGCGGGCCGTGGTACGCAGTATTTT
>TRBV11-2|TRBJ2-7|-|TRBD1
CASSQPRDRGPLEQYF
TGTGCCAGCAGCCAGCCTCGGGACAGGGGGCCCCTCGAGCAGTACTTC
>TRBV7-3|TRBJ2-1|-|-
CASSPSLGAGEQFF
TGTGCCAGCAGCCCTTCACTAGGGGCCGGTGAGCAGTTCTTC
>TRBV7-9|TRBJ2-5|-|TRBD1
CASSLWTGGEETQYF
TGTGCCAGCAGCCTTTGGACAGGGGGTGAAGAGACCCAGTACTTC
>TRBV5-1|TRBJ2-5|-|TRBD1
CASSPLGGDREDGETQYF
TGCGCCAGCAGCCCTCTTGGCGGGGACAGGGAGGATGGAGAGACCCAGTACTTC
>TRBV14|TRBJ2-7|-|TRBD2
CASSQNLGAGGNYEQYF
TGTGCCAGCAGCCAAAATTTAGGAGCGGGAGGTAACTACGAGCAGTACTTC
>TRBV4-2|TRBJ1-5|-|TRBD1
CASRQTQGGDQPQHF
TGTGCCAGCAGACAGACACAGGGGGGAGATCAGCCCCAGCATTTT
>TRBV18|TRBJ2-7|-|-
CASSGGGTGAYEQYF
TGTGCCAGCTCGGGCGGGGGAACAGGGGCCTACGAGCAGTACTTC
>TRBV7-3|TRBJ2-2|-|-
CASSSINTGELFF
TGTGCCAGCAGCTCCATTAACACCGGGGAGCTGTTTTTT
>TRBV28|TRBJ1-1|once|-
CASSPPRRMNTEAFF
TGTGCCAGCAGCCCCCCCAGACGAATGAACACTGAAGCTTTCTTT
>TRBV6-5|TRBJ1-2|once|-
CATLRDYGYTF
TGTGCCACCCTAAGGGATTATGGCTACACCTTC
>TRBV28|TRBJ1-1|-|TRBD1
CASRTGGTEAFF
TGTGCCAGCAGAACAGGGGGCACTGAAGCTTTCTTT
>TRBV5-1|TRBJ1-1|-|-
CASSLEGRSTTEAFF
TGCGCCAGCAGCTTGGAAGGTCGGTCGACCACTGAAGCTTTCTTT
>TRBV30|TRBJ2-6|-|-
CAWSVLGVGANVLTF
TGTGCCTGGAGTGTACTAGGGGTTGGGGCCAACGTCCTGACTTTC
>TRBV11-2|TRBJ2-7|-|TRBD2
CASSLMAGGPNEQYF
TGTGCCAGCAGTTTAATGGCGGGAGGCCCGAACGAGCAGTACTTC
>TRBV2|TRBJ1-2|-|-
CASSEALGGLGYGYTF
TGTGCCAGCAGTGAAGCGCTGGGGGGACTTGGCTATGGCTACACCTTC
>TRBV15|TRBJ1-4|-|-
CATSRDPYRGEKLFF
TGTGCCACCAGCAGAGATCCCTACCGGGGGGAAAAACTGTTTTTT
>TRBV28|TRBJ1-1|-|-
CASNLGQSNTEAFF
TGTGCCAGCAATCTCGGACAGTCGAACACTGAAGCTTTCTTT
>TRBV10-3|TRBJ2-1|-|-
CAITPGNNEQFF
TGTGCCATCACCCCAGGAAACAATGAGCAGTTCTTC
>TRBV9|TRBJ1-2|-|TRBD1
CASSLGDREHGYTF
TGTGCCAGCAGCCTTGGGGACAGGGAGCATGGCTACACCTTC
>TRBV5-1|TRBJ2-7|-|-
CASSHGQSYEQYF
TGCGCCAGCAGCCACGGACAGTCCTACGAGCAGTACTTC
>TRBV7-9|TRBJ2-7|few|TRBD1
CASSLAGQFYEQYF
TGTGCCAGCAGCTTAGCGGGACAGTTCTACGAGCAGTACTTC
>TRBV28|TRBJ1-4|-|-
CASRMTNEKLFF
TGTGCCAGCAGGATGACTAATGAAAAACTGTTTTTT
>TRBV7-8|TRBJ2-5|-|-
CASAHTVGEETQYF
TGTGCCAGCGCCCACACGGTGGGAGAAGAGACCCAGTACTTC
>TRBV28|TRBJ1-2|-|TRBD1
CASSTPGTGEDGYTF
TGTGCCAGCAGTACTCCCGGGACAGGGGAGGATGGCTACACCTTC
>TRBV9|TRBJ2-1|-|TRBD1
CASSAHRGGGKSYNEQFF
TGTGCCAGCAGCGCCCACCGAGGGGGCGGCAAATCGTACAATGAGCAGTTCTTC
>TRBV5-1|TRBJ2-3|once|-
CASKRGSDTDTQYF
TGCGCCAGCAAAAGAGGGTCGGACACAGATACGCAGTATTTT
>TRBV7-2|TRBJ1-1|-|TRBD1
CASSPNRGQNTEAFF
TGTGCCAGCAGCCCGAACAGGGGACAGAACACTGAAGCTTTCTTT
>TRBV7-2|TRBJ2-3|-|TRBD2
CASSPSGTSGDTQYF
TGTGCCAGCAGCCCCAGTGGGACTAGCGGAGATACGCAGTATTTT
>TRBV10-3|TRBJ2-1|-|-
CAVRVPDYNEQFF
TGTGCCGTCAGAGTGCCAGACTACAATGAGCAGTTCTTC
>TRBV9|TRBJ1-2|-|-
CASSVEVAPLSYGYTF
TGTGCCAGCAGCGTAGAGGTAGCCCCCCTATCCTATGGCTACACCTTC
>TRBV21-1|TRBJ2-3|-|-
CASSKVGSGTRSTDTQYF
-
>TRBV28|TRBJ1-1|-|-
CASSSIQMNTEAFF
TGTGCCAGCAGTTCGATACAGATGAACACTGAAGCTTTCTTT
>TRBV7-2|TRBJ1-1|-|TRBD1
CASSLYRGLGTEAFF
TGTGCCAGCAGCTTATACAGGGGGCTGGGCACTGAAGCTTTCTTT
>TRBV5-1|TRBJ2-1|-|TRBD2
CASSEEPGLAGGEQFF
TGCGCCAGCAGCGAGGAACCGGGACTAGCGGGAGGTGAGCAGTTCTTC
>TRBV20-1|TRBJ2-7|-|-
CSAREEEQYF
TGCAGTGCTAGAGAGGAAGAGCAGTACTTC
>TRBV28|TRBJ1-3|-|TRBD1
CASITPGQGAAGNTIYF
TGTGCCAGCATTACTCCGGGACAGGGTGCTGCTGGAAACACCATATATTTT
>TRBV6-6|TRBJ1-3|-|-
CASSHDNGNTIYF
TGTGCCAGCAGCCATGACAACGGAAACACCATATATTTT
>TRBV27|TRBJ1-5|once|TRBD1
CASRPQGAHQPQHF
TGTGCCAGCAGACCACAGGGGGCGCATCAGCCCCAGCATTTT
>TRBV30|TRBJ1-5|-|-
CAWSGSTGGDQPQHF
TGTGCCTGGAGTGGGTCGACAGGAGGCGATCAGCCCCAGCATTTT
>TRBV7-9|TRBJ1-2|-|-
CASSPGGLLSYGYTF
TGTGCCAGCAGCCCCGGGGGTCTGCTCAGCTATGGCTACACCTTC
>TRBV30|TRBJ2-2|-|TRBD2
CAWSGGGYTGELFF
TGTGCCTGGAGCGGGGGGGGATACACCGGGGAGCTGTTTTTT
>TRBV29-1|TRBJ1-1|-|TRBD1
CSVGGQLLYTEAFF
TGCAGCGTGGGGGGACAGTTACTTTACACTGAAGCTTTCTTT
>TRBV28|TRBJ1-5|-|-
CASSFGRYSNQPQHF
TGTGCCAGCAGTTTTGGACGGTATAGCAATCAGCCCCAGCATTTT
>TRBV25-1|TRBJ1-4|-|TRBD1
CATSGQGVYQANEKLFF
TGTGCCACTTCAGGACAGGGAGTGTATCAAGCTAATGAAAAACTGTTTTTT
>TRBV4-1|TRBJ2-3|-|TRBD2
CASSQDGSGTSNTQYF
TGCGCCAGCAGCCAAGATGGTAGCGGGACGTCGAATACGCAGTATTTT
>TRBV5-1|TRBJ2-4|-|TRBD2
CASREGLVPDIQYF
TGCGCCAGCAGGGAGGGACTAGTCCCCGACATTCAGTACTTC
>TRBV10-3|TRBJ2-5|-|-
CAISEGSWQETQYF
TGTGCCATCAGTGAGGGCTCCTGGCAAGAGACCCAGTACTTC
>TRBV7-8|TRBJ2-1|-|-
CASSSDRFAYNEQFF
TGTGCCAGCAGCTCCGACAGGTTCGCCTACAATGAGCAGTTCTTC
>TRBV5-1|TRBJ2-2|-|-
CASSGEMNTGELFF
TGCGCCAGCAGTGGGGAAATGAACACCGGGGAGCTGTTTTTT
>TRBV6-6|TRBJ1-1|-|-
CASSPPKLNTEAFF
TGTGCCAGCAGCCCTCCTAAGTTGAACACTGAAGCTTTCTTT
>TRBV7-7|TRBJ2-2|-|TRBD2
CASSPTSAGELFF
TGTGCTAGCAGCCCAACTAGCGCCGGGGAGCTGTTTTTT
>TRBV2|TRBJ1-1|few|-
CASSVVQGRPEAFF
TGTGCCAGCAGTGTAGTACAGGGACGCCCTGAAGCTTTCTTT
>TRBV18|TRBJ1-5|-|-
CASSPQISSLRLEGNQPQHF
TGTGCCAGCTCACCACAAATTAGCAGTTTACGTCTCGAGGGCAATCAGCCCCAGCATTTT